A single sample is the source of the 5 T cell receptor beta chains below, sequenced in a study of T cells in Graves' hyperthyroidism and ophthalmopathy. The CDR3 regions of TCR beta were amplified from RNA transcripts. The HTBI primer set drove a first-round RT-PCR of the TCR CDR3. In TCRdb, the multiplex PCR reads were re-called with MiXCR into one record per CDR3 protein. The top ten clones hold over 8% of a sample with 750,000 to 900,000 distinct CDR3 sequences, 38% of them seen once. The sequenced sample was blood. These receptors originate from a man between 18 and 35 years old with Graves' hyperthyroidism.

The chain carries TRBV7-8 and TRBJ2-7, with D perhaps TRBD2 (5 bases). Germline CDR1 is SGHVS and CDR2 is FQNEAQ. V lost 0 bases and J lost 0, with 15 bases in between. The CDR3 spans 17 residues. This CDR3 is CASSLARAGRHSYEQYF. The CDR3 nucleotides are TGTGCCAGCAGCTTAGCGCGGGCAGGCCGACACTCCTACGAGCAGTACTTC.

The chain recombines TRBV11-2 with TRBJ1-2; possible D gene TRBD1, 5 bases. Trimming pared 6 bases from V and 7 bases from J, leaving 27 bases between. This CDR3 contains 17 residues. CDR1 and CDR2 from the germline V gene are SGHAT and FQNNGV. CDR3 nucleotides: TGTGCCAGCAGACCTTTATTTCGCGTCAGGGTCGGAAGTGGCTACACCTTC. It translates to CASRPLFRVRVGSGYTF.

This clonotype was seen only once. The J gene is TRBJ2-5, the V gene TRBV10-3; D might be TRBD1 or TRBD2, each matching 7 bases. The V end lost 4 bases, the J end lost 5 bases, and 14 bases lay between the germline ends. The CDR3 length is 14 residues. CDR1 and CDR2 from the germline V gene are ENHRY and SYGVKD. The CDR3 sequence: CAISGRAGQETQYF. The CDR3, as DNA: TGTGCCATCAGTGGGCGAGCGGGACAGGAGACCCAGTACTTC.

The chain joins TRBV10-3 to TRBJ1-5; 9 positions match TRBD1. Trimming at V came to 10 bases and at J to 3 bases, leaving 4 bases not matched to a gene. This CDR3 spans 13 amino acids. Germline-derived CDR1 and CDR2 are ENHRY and SYGVKD. CDR3 coding DNA: TGTGCCACGGGACAGGGACCCAATCAGCCCCAGCATTTT. Amino acid sequence: CATGQGPNQPQHF.

The sample holds many counts of this clonotype. The chain has TRBV7-2 and TRBJ1-2, with 7 bases that match TRBD1. CDR3 length: 15 residues. Per germline, CDR1 SGHTA and CDR2 FQGNSA. V lost 3 bases, J lost 4 bases, and 8 bases stayed unmatched. The CDR3 coding sequence is TGTGCCAGCAGCTTCGCCCAGGGGGAAAGCTATGGCTACACCTTC. Translation gives CASSFAQGESYGYTF.